The next 14 T cell receptor beta chains were all read from a single sample in a study of PD-L1 blockade in urothelial cancer. The data were produced by immunoSEQ multiplex PCR, yet TCRdb's version contains in-frame clones alone and is incomplete. The sample carries about 40,000 clones, around 88% recorded once. Sequenced here: PBMCs, sampled around atezolizumab (anti-PD-L1) treatment. The receptors originated from a man aged 55-75 years with urothelial cancer.

This clone is termed medium-sized. The chain couples TRBV5-1 to TRBJ2-7; possibly TRBD2 for D (7 bases). Germline CDR1 SGHRS, CDR2 YFSETQ. The CDR3 runs to 15 residues. V was cut by 5 bases and J by 3 bases, with 18 bases left in between. The CDR3 loop is CASSPGGGGGYEQYF. As DNA, the CDR3 is TGCGCCAGCAGTCCGGGAGGAGGGGGAGGCTACGAGCAGTACTTC.

The rearrangement joins TRBV7-8 to TRBJ2-1, with 11 positions matching TRBD1. This CDR3 comprises 17 residues. Trimming removed 5 bases from V and 7 bases from J; junction bases left unmatched: 13. Per the germline V gene, CDR1 is SGHVS and CDR2 is FQNEAQ. CDR3: CASSPRGRTGGWNEQFF. DNA of the CDR3: TGTGCCAGCAGCCCGAGAGGTCGGACAGGGGGCTGGAATGAGCAGTTCTTC.

The chain recombines TRBV28 with TRBJ2-2, with 8 bases aligning to TRBD1. This CDR3 region has 20 residues. Trimming at V came to 5 bases and at J to 1 base, leaving 18 bases not matched to a gene. Germline CDR1 MDHEN, CDR2 SYDVKM. For the CDR3, the DNA is TGTGCCAGCAGTCCGTTTTGGGGACAGGTAGAGTTAAGGAACACCGGGGAGCTGTTTTTT. Translating it yields CASSPFWGQVELRNTGELFF.

The CDR3, as DNA: TGCGCCAGCAGCTTGGTGCAGAGCACAGATACGCAGTATTTT. It translates to CASSLVQSTDTQYF. J is TRBJ2-3 and V is TRBV5-1, with D unclear. V was pared by 0 bases and J by 0 bases, with 5 bases between. Germline V gives CDR1 SGHRS, CDR2 YFSETQ. The CDR3 runs 14 residues.

The rearrangement links TRBV7-2 to TRBJ1-6, with D unresolved. This CDR3 spans 13 amino acids. Germline V gene lookup returns CDR1 SGHTA and CDR2 FQGNSA. V lost 5 bases and J 11 bases, leaving 13 bases between the germline ends. As DNA, the CDR3 is TGTGCCAGCAGCGGAGCTCTGGCGGCACCCCTCCACTTT. Amino acid sequence: CASSGALAAPLHF.

The rearrangement joins TRBV28 to TRBJ2-7; 13 bases fit TRBD2. The germline CDR1 and CDR2 sequences are MDHEN and SYDVKM. V gave up 4 bases and J gave up 12 bases; unmatched junction bases: 6. The CDR3 is 13 amino acids. The CDR3 coding sequence is TGTGCCAGCAGTTCGGGACTAGCGGGGCCTCCGTACTTC. Residues: CASSSGLAGPPYF.

The gene calls are TRBV5-4 and TRBJ1-4; 11 bases line up with TRBD1. The CDR3 covers 14 residues. Germline assignment: CDR1 SGHNT and CDR2 YYREEE (reference sequence). V lost 4 bases to trimming and J lost 7 bases; unmatched junction nucleotides: 3. The CDR3 here is CASSKDRGREKLFF. The CDR3 nucleotides are TGTGCCAGCAGCAAGGACAGGGGGCGTGAAAAACTGTTTTTT.

The chain combines TRBV10-3 with TRBJ2-1, with 8 bases identical to TRBD2. V shed 6 bases and J 4 bases; nucleotides not matched to a gene: 8. Germline CDR1 ENHRY, CDR2 SYGVKD. CDR3 length: 15 residues. In nucleotides, the CDR3 is TGTGCCATCAGACCACTCGCGGGAGGTTACAATGAGCAGTTCTTC. This sequence encodes CAIRPLAGGYNEQFF.

This chain links TRBV2 with TRBJ1-2, with 10 positions matching TRBD1. V trimming: 7 bases; J trimming: 4 bases; junction bases outside the gene matches: 6. The CDR3 is 14 amino acids. Germline V lookup: CDR1 SNHLY, CDR2 FYNNEI. CDR3 nucleotides: TGTGCCAGCATTCGCGACAGGGGGCTCTATGGCTACACCTTC. It codes for CASIRDRGLYGYTF.

The chain couples TRBV10-3 to TRBJ1-6, with no clear D. Germline CDR1 reads ENHRY; CDR2 reads SYGVKD. Trimming removed 2 bases at V and 7 bases at J, with 6 bases between. This CDR3 has 13 residues. The CDR3 sequence: CAISESLNSPLHF. In DNA, the CDR3 is TGTGCCATCAGTGAGAGCTTAAATTCACCCCTCCACTTT.

J is TRBJ2-7 and V is TRBV28; 10 nucleotides align to TRBD1. Trimming cost V 5 bases and J 2 bases; bases outside gene matches: 9. This CDR3 spans 16 amino acids. Germline-derived CDR1 and CDR2 are MDHEN and SYDVKM. The CDR3 loop is CASSLRTGQGTYEQYF. The CDR3 nucleotides read TGTGCCAGCAGTCTACGTACGGGACAGGGGACCTACGAGCAGTACTTC.

This clone was counted between two and nine times. The CDR3 coding sequence is TGTGCCAGCTCACGAGGACAGCCTAAGACTGAAGCTTTCTTT. As protein: CASSRGQPKTEAFF. This chain joins TRBV18 and TRBJ1-1; D might be TRBD1 (6 bases). In germline, CDR1 is KGHSH, CDR2 LQKENI. There are 14 residues in the CDR3. Trimming took off 4 bases at V and 5 bases at J, with 14 bases between the two ends.

The chain carries TRBV2 and TRBJ1-1; TRBD1 is a possible D gene (6 bases). This CDR3 comprises 11 residues. V was clipped by 8 bases and J by 6 bases, with 10 bases between them. The germline CDR1 and CDR2 sequences are SNHLY and FYNNEI. The CDR3 sequence: CASRGGAEAFF. The CDR3 DNA follows: TGTGCCAGCCGTGGGGGCGCTGAAGCTTTCTTT.

V is TRBV19 and J is TRBJ2-5; TRBD1 matches 9 bases. The germline gives CDR1 LNHDA, CDR2 SQIVND (reference sequence). The CDR3 has 15 amino acids. Unmatched junction bases numbered 10, after V lost 6 bases and J lost 5 bases. For the CDR3, the DNA is TGTGCCAGTAGCGGAGGGACAGGGCGGTCGGAGACCCAGTACTTC. Its protein product is CASSGGTGRSETQYF.